A selection of T cell receptor beta chains follows, all from one sample in a study of T cell responses to AZD1222 COVID-19 vaccine. Sequencing was performed with immunoSEQ multiplex PCR; in TCRdb, only in-frame clones are kept and a portion is missing. The data contain around 160,000 clones, more than 75% of them seen just once; the ten biggest clones take up 4.1%. The sequencing here drew on peripheral blood, taken on day 0 of MenACWY control vaccination. These receptors came from an adult in good health. The conserved cysteine and the conserved F or W are not part of the CDR3 here. The D gene is left open where the match is weak.

v_call d_call cdr3_aa
TRBV5-1 . ASSFRSTGELF
TRBV28 . ASTGAGTNTEAF
TRBV9 TRBD1 ASSLTTGRVDYGYT
TRBV10-2 . ASSERRYEQY
TRBV12-3/TRBV12-4 . ASTQAGGDEQY
TRBV2 . ASRDQDYGYT
TRBV7-3 . ASSEEGLTEAF
TRBV3-1/TRBV3-2 . ASSQAGAQY
TRBV7-5 . VRSPDRRSGGQITDTQY
TRBV6-1 TRBD1 ASSEALGDRGDLIDIQY
TRBV30 . AAGGAGYT
TRBV18 . ASSPSVRSETQY
TRBV19 . ASSIGGPLDHQPQH
TRBV24-1 TRBD1 ATATGADTQY
TRBV5-4 . ASSLETGTDTQY
TRBV12-5 . ASGSPGETQY
TRBV27 . ASTDRYNEQF
TRBV24-1 TRBD2 ATSARGVGVYEQF
TRBV3-1/TRBV3-2 . ASSQDPRAYYGYT
TRBV9 . ASSADRGGSSYNEQF
TRBV6-5 . ASKRTSTDTQY
TRBV28 . ASRMRGRFGETQY
TRBV7-9 . ASSLGPGREETQY
TRBV5-1 . ASSLGSGELGELF
TRBV6-5 . ASSRQSTYEQY
TRBV18 TRBD1 ASSLWTGIETGELF
TRBV3-1/TRBV3-2 . ASSYSGELGYT
TRBV27 . ASSMGLVNTDTQY
TRBV9 . ASSVDRNYGYT
TRBV7-2 . ASSLGTVPYEQY
TRBV7-3 . ASSLTGDPGANVLT
TRBV7-9 . ASSLTEGGETQY
TRBV12-3/TRBV12-4 . ASSPDRLGGYT
TRBV7-3 . ASSSTDNEQF
TRBV2 . ASSERWQVKETQY
TRBV19 . ASMRGRNTGELF
TRBV28 . ASSLRARVEYQETQY
TRBV6-5 TRBD1 ASSPGTGNTEAF
TRBV6-4 . ASSDSGITDTQY